The clone carrying this T cell receptor beta chain appeared once. There are 15 residues in the CDR3. Germline values: CDR1 SGDLS, CDR2 YYNGEE. Between the trimmed V and J ends, which lost 3 bases and 2 bases, there was a span of 11 bases. Researchers ran the PCR with 60 Vbeta and 13 Jbeta primers. Authors' processing steps: In a later analysis, some 11 million of 75 million to 90 million unique beta chains occurred in at least two donors. Some clones are missing from TCRdb's copy, which holds only in-frame ones; the method was immunoSEQ multiplex PCR. V, J and clone size reflect that table, while D and trimming were determined from the DNA. Here the sample spans about 210,000 clones, about four fifths being singletons. The data were taken from a study of cytomegalovirus exposure and HLA in healthy donors.

J is TRBJ1-4 and V is TRBV9, with a weak D call TRBD1 (6 bases). Sequences were obtained from PBMCs. The TCR comes from a woman aged 50 to 60 in good health and CMV-seropositive. The CDR3 loop is CASSANRATNEKLFF. CDR3 nucleotide sequence: TGTGCCAGCAGCGCCAACAGGGCGACTAATGAAAAACTGTTTTTT.